Each of the 31 T cell receptor beta chains below was sequenced from the same sample in a study of blood T cell repertoires in COVID-19. The method was immunoSEQ multiplex PCR; TCRdb's version includes in-frame clones alone and lacks a portion of them. The data hold more than 300,000 clones, with under 95% observed a single time. Sample: peripheral blood. The receptors were sampled from a woman under 30 who had recovered from COVID-19.

CDR3 coding DNA: TGTGCCAGCAGCCCCGGCGGTTCCTATAATTCACCCCTCCACTTT. Translated, it gives CASSPGGSYNSPLHF. The V gene is TRBV9, the J gene TRBJ1-6; D unclear. The CDR3 loop spans 15 amino acids. Deletions cut 4 bases from V and 1 base from J, with 9 bases between. Germline V gives CDR1 SGDLS, CDR2 YYNGEE.

The V call is TRBV7-9, the J call TRBJ1-4, with a tentative D call TRBD1 (5 bases). The length of the CDR3 is 14 residues. Germline CDR1 and CDR2: SEHNR and FQNEAQ (reference sequence). V was clipped by 4 bases and J by 8 bases, with 14 bases between them. The CDR3 coding sequence is TGTGCCAGCAGCTACGGCAGGGTGACGGAAAAACTGTTTTTT. It encodes CASSYGRVTEKLFF.

Worth noting for this clone: The same CDR3 also results from other DNA sequences found in this sample. The rearrangement links TRBV9 to TRBJ2-1, with D perhaps TRBD2 (5 bases). Germline V lookup: CDR1 SGDLS, CDR2 YYNGEE. The CDR3 runs to 14 residues. V was shortened by 0 bases and J by 1 base, with 5 bases between the two germline ends. The CDR3 reads CASSVGGSYNEQFF. CDR3 in DNA: TGTGCCAGCAGCGTAGGCGGGTCCTACAATGAGCAGTTCTTC.

The chain couples TRBV3-1 (or the pseudogene TRBV3-2) to TRBJ2-3, with TRBD2 as a possible D gene (6 bases). Trimming removed 5 bases at V and 5 bases at J, with 20 bases between. This CDR3 is built from 16 residues. The germline gives CDR1 LGHDT, CDR2 YNNKEL (reference sequence). CDR3 nucleotides: TGTGCCAGCAGCTTACACCAGGGACTCTCCCGAGATACGCAGTATTTT. Protein product: CASSLHQGLSRDTQYF.

The V and J genes are TRBV29-1 and TRBJ2-7; 9 bases are a match to TRBD1. Trimming at V came to 4 bases and at J to 5 bases, leaving 6 bases not matched to a gene. This CDR3 spans 13 amino acids. Germline CDR1 is SQVTM and CDR2 is ANQGSEA. The CDR3 nucleotides read TGCAGCGTTGGTGGGACAGGGTCCCACGAGCAGTACGTC. It encodes CSVGGTGSHEQYV.

About this clone itself: The same CDR3 is also encoded by other DNA sequences in this sample. V and J are TRBV5-1 and TRBJ2-1; TRBD1 aligns across 10 bases. Germline values: CDR1 SGHRS, CDR2 YFSETQ. V trimming: 7 bases; J trimming: 5 bases; junction bases outside the gene matches: 6. This CDR3 is built from 14 residues. DNA of the CDR3: TGCGCCAGCTCCCGGGACAGGGGAGACAATGAGCAGTTCTTC. Its translation is CASSRDRGDNEQFF.

This chain uses TRBV2 with TRBJ2-2; D possibly corresponds to TRBD2 (6 bases). Trimming took 2 bases from V and 5 from J, leaving 12 bases between them. In germline, CDR1 is SNHLY, CDR2 FYNNEI. The CDR3 contains 15 residues. CDR3: CASSEFGGETGELFF. The CDR3 coding sequence is TGTGCCAGCAGTGAATTCGGAGGGGAGACCGGGGAGCTGTTTTTT.

This clone was seen a handful of times. The V call is TRBV25-1, the J call TRBJ1-2, with unresolved D. Germline V gene lookup returns CDR1 MGHDK and CDR2 SYGVNS. Trimming took 6 bases from V and 4 from J, leaving 15 bases between them. This CDR3 contains 14 residues. CDR3 protein: CASRGGLSGYGYTF. CDR3 nucleotides: TGTGCCAGCAGGGGCGGACTATCGGGCTATGGCTACACCTTC.

This chain joins TRBV27 and TRBJ2-1, with 7 bases identical to TRBD2. V lost 2 bases to trimming and J lost 2 bases; unmatched junction nucleotides: 3. This CDR3 region has 15 residues. The V gene's germline CDR1 is MNHEY and CDR2 SMNVEV (reference sequence). The CDR3 bases are TGTGCCAGCAGTTTAGAGCGGGGACCCTACAATGAGCAGTTCTTC. This encodes CASSLERGPYNEQFF.

V is TRBV25-1 and J is TRBJ1-2, with TRBD1 matching over 8 bases. Per germline, CDR1 MGHDK and CDR2 SYGVNS. The CDR3 is 14 amino acids. Losses at the gene ends were 5 bases for V and 2 bases for J; bases not matched to a gene: 4. DNA of the CDR3: TGTGCCAGCAGTATCGGACAGGGCAACTATGGCTACACCTTC. Translation gives CASSIGQGNYGYTF.

The rearrangement uses TRBV30 and TRBJ2-2, with 10 positions matching TRBD2. From germline, CDR1 is GTSNPN and CDR2 SVGIG (reference sequence). This CDR3 region has 16 residues. The J segment lost 6 bases and the V segment lost 0 bases, leaving 7 bases of the junction unmatched. This chain's CDR3 is CAWSVISSGSSGELFF. CDR3 bases: TGTGCCTGGAGTGTTATCTCTAGCGGGAGTTCCGGGGAGCTGTTTTTT.

The chain couples TRBV2 to TRBJ2-3; D not resolved. V shed 4 bases and J shed 0 bases, with 8 bases lying between them. From germline, CDR1 is SNHLY and CDR2 FYNNEI. The length of the CDR3 is 14 residues. CDR3 nucleotides: TGTGCCAGCAGTGTAATTTCTAGCACAGATACGCAGTATTTT. Protein product: CASSVISSTDTQYF.

CDR3 loop: CASSLERGAQHF. The CDR3 bases are TGTGCCAGCAGCTTAGAGCGCGGGGCCCAGCATTTT. The V call is TRBV7-2, the J call TRBJ1-5; D gene ambiguous. Trimming stripped 1 base from V and 11 bases from J, with 9 bases between. The CDR3 loop spans 12 amino acids. Germline CDR1 reads SGHTA; CDR2 reads FQGNSA.

The gene calls are TRBV5-6 and TRBJ2-3; D call uncertain. CDR1 and CDR2 (germline): SGHDT, YYEEEE. Trimming took 4 bases from V and 0 from J, leaving 3 bases between them. The CDR3 totals 12 residues. The CDR3 region is CASSLSTDTQYF. In DNA form, the CDR3 reads TGTGCCAGCAGCCTTAGCACAGATACGCAGTATTTT.

In its sample, this clone was seen a few times. The chain joins TRBV29-1 to TRBJ2-2; D unresolved. The length of the CDR3 is 13 residues. Trimming cost V 4 bases and J 3 bases, with 9 bases left between them. Germline-derived CDR1 and CDR2 are SQVTM and ANQGSEA. The CDR3 nucleotides read TGCAGCGTTGTATACGGAGACACCGGGGAGCTGTTTTTT. This encodes CSVVYGDTGELFF.

J is TRBJ1-2 and V is TRBV28; 8 bases map to TRBD1. Trimming cost V 5 bases and J 4 bases; bases outside gene matches: 9. The CDR3 sequence is 15 residues long. Germline CDR1 and CDR2: MDHEN and SYDVKM. CDR3 protein: CASSQGAGSTYGYTF. The DNA of the CDR3 is TGTGCCAGCAGTCAGGGGGCAGGGAGTACCTATGGCTACACCTTC.

This chain connects TRBV7-2 to TRBJ1-6; 9 nucleotides align to TRBD1. CDR3 length equals 16 residues. The germline gives CDR1 SGHTA, CDR2 FQGNSA. V lost 5 bases to trimming and J lost 8 bases; unmatched junction nucleotides: 10. The CDR3 spells CASSQNRGRADSPLHF. DNA for the CDR3: TGTGCCAGCAGCCAAAACAGGGGGCGGGCGGATTCACCCCTCCACTTT.

The rearrangement links TRBV6-2 or TRBV6-3 to TRBJ2-7, with a possible D match to TRBD2 (6 bases). The V end was cut by 2 bases, the J end by 5 bases, with 16 bases between. From germline, CDR1 is MNHEY and CDR2 SVGEGT. There are 15 residues in the CDR3. The CDR3 bases are TGTGCCAGCAGTTACGGGACTCGCGCTCTTAACGAGCAGTACGTC. Encoded protein: CASSYGTRALNEQYV.

The V call is TRBV18, the J call TRBJ2-7; 9 bases are shared with TRBD2. The length of the CDR3 is 15 residues. Trimming cost V 3 bases and J 0 bases; bases outside gene matches: 3. The germline CDR1 and CDR2 sequences are KGHSH and LQKENI. For the CDR3, the DNA is TGTGCCAGCTCACCGCGGGAGGGGAGCTCCTACGAGCAGTACGTC. Translated, it gives CASSPREGSSYEQYV.

This rearrangement joins TRBV2 to TRBJ2-7; no clear D. This CDR3 comprises 14 residues. V was cut by 6 bases and J by 5 bases, with 17 bases left in between. The germline V gene has CDR1 SNHLY and CDR2 FYNNEI. CDR3 coding DNA: TGTGCCAGCAGGGAAAAGAGAACTATTAACGAGCAGTACGTC. Its translation is CASREKRTINEQYV.

V is TRBV19 and J is TRBJ2-3, with 8 bases fitting TRBD1. V dropped 3 bases and J dropped 5; count of bases not matched to a gene: 7. The V gene's germline CDR1 is LNHDA and CDR2 SQIVND (reference sequence). The CDR3 spans 15 residues. CDR3 region: CASSMGRGLLDTQYF. The CDR3 DNA sequence: TGTGCCAGTAGTATGGGCAGGGGGCTGTTAGATACGCAGTATTTT. Complete variable domain (other parts from reference TRBV19 and TRBJ2-3): DGGITQSPKYLFRKEGQNVTLSCEQNLNHDAMYWYRQDPGQGLRLIYYSQIVNDFQKGDIAEGYSVSREKKESFPLTVTSAQKNPTAFYLCASSMGRGLLDTQYFGPGTRLTVL.

The chain joins TRBV15 to TRBJ1-3; TRBD1 agrees at 7 bases. From germline, CDR1 is LNHNV and CDR2 YYDKDF (reference sequence). The ends lost 1 base at V and 5 bases at J; junction bases unmatched: 5. CDR3 length equals 15 residues. The CDR3 coding sequence is TGTGCCACCAGCAGAGGACGACAGGGCCGAAACACCATATATTTT. This gives the protein CATSRGRQGRNTIYF.

The CDR3 nucleotides read TGTGCCACCGGACAGGGCGCTAACTATGGCTACACCTTC. This sequence encodes CATGQGANYGYTF. The chain combines TRBV15 with TRBJ1-2; 8 bases line up with TRBD1. The ends lost 8 bases at V and 0 bases at J; junction bases unmatched: 2. This CDR3 spans 13 amino acids. Germline V gene sequence: CDR1 LNHNV, CDR2 YYDKDF (reference sequence).

V usage is TRBV19 and J usage is TRBJ2-1; 13 nucleotides agree with TRBD2. This CDR3 contains 17 residues. Germline V gene sequence: CDR1 LNHDA, CDR2 SQIVND (reference sequence). Losses at the gene ends were 4 bases for V and 7 bases for J; bases not matched to a gene: 10. The chain's CDR3 is CASSTIGLAGAWNEQFF. The CDR3 nucleotides read TGTGCCAGTAGTACCATCGGACTAGCGGGAGCGTGGAATGAGCAGTTCTTC.

The J gene is TRBJ2-5, the V gene TRBV7-2, with 14 bases that match TRBD2. CDR1 and CDR2 from the germline V gene are SGHTA and FQGNSA. V lost 4 bases, J lost 6 bases, and 7 bases stayed unmatched. CDR3 length: 16 amino acids. CDR3: CASSSTGTSGSQTQYF. The CDR3 DNA reads as TGTGCCAGCAGCTCAACCGGGACTAGCGGGAGTCAGACCCAGTACTTC.

The chain carries TRBV30 and TRBJ2-5, with TRBD2 matching 16 bases. Per germline, CDR1 GTSNPN and CDR2 SVGIG (reference sequence). The CDR3 spans 17 residues. Unmatched junction bases numbered 7, after V lost 1 base and J lost 5 bases. DNA of the CDR3: TGTGCCTGGAGTGGGGGGACTAGCGGGAGGGCCGGGGAGACCCAGTACTTC. Translated: CAWSGGTSGRAGETQYF.

This chain connects TRBV19 to TRBJ1-1; 9 bases line up with TRBD1. Trimming removed 7 bases from V and 2 bases from J; junction bases left unmatched: 8. CDR3 length: 15 amino acids. Germline V gene lookup returns CDR1 LNHDA and CDR2 SQIVND (reference sequence). The CDR3 is CASTPLGQGNTEAFF. The CDR3 nucleotides are TGTGCCAGTACACCCTTGGGACAGGGAAACACTGAAGCTTTCTTT.

The rearrangement uses TRBV18 and TRBJ2-3; 9 bases are shared with TRBD1. The trim removed 8 bases at V and 4 bases at J, leaving 4 bases unmatched. The length of the CDR3 is 13 residues. CDR1 is KGHSH and CDR2 is LQKENI in the germline V gene. This CDR3 reads CASGQGNPDTQYF. The CDR3, as DNA: TGTGCCAGCGGACAGGGGAATCCAGATACGCAGTATTTT. Variable domain in full (rest from reference TRBV18 and TRBJ2-3): NAGVMQNPRHLVRRRGQEARLRCSPMKGHSHVYWYRQLPEEGLKFMVYLQKENIIDESGMPKERFSAEFPKEGPSILRIQQVVRGDSAAYFCASGQGNPDTQYFGPGTRLTVL.

The chain combines TRBV6-6 with TRBJ1-1; TRBD1 matches 7 bases. Germline V gives CDR1 MNHNY, CDR2 SVGAGI (reference sequence). The CDR3 has 14 amino acids. Trimming cost V 6 bases and J 11 bases; bases outside gene matches: 15. The CDR3 region is CASSHPTNRGWAFF. CDR3 in DNA: TGTGCCAGCAGCCACCCGACCAACAGGGGTTGGGCTTTCTTT.

J is TRBJ2-1 and V is TRBV27; 8 nucleotides line up with TRBD2. The V gene end was trimmed by 2 bases and the J gene end by 4 bases; junction bases not matched to a gene: 13. The germline V gene encodes CDR1 MNHEY and CDR2 SMNVEV (reference sequence). The CDR3 contains 18 residues. The CDR3 sequence: CASSLGHRVREGYNEQFF. In DNA form, the CDR3 reads TGTGCCAGCAGTTTAGGACACCGGGTACGGGAGGGGTACAATGAGCAGTTCTTC.

The chain carries TRBV2 and TRBJ1-1; D unclear. Germline-derived CDR1 and CDR2 are SNHLY and FYNNEI. The V and J ends lost 6 bases and 5 bases respectively, with 10 bases between them. CDR3 length: 12 amino acids. The CDR3 loop reads CASRSGVTEAFF. In DNA form, the CDR3 reads TGTGCCAGCAGGAGCGGAGTTACTGAAGCTTTCTTT.